These T cell receptor beta chains were read from a single sample in a study of CD8 T cells in ankylosing spondylitis. TCRdb independently ran MiXCR on the 5' RACE reads; one entry per CDR3 protein. The sample holds around 220,000 distinct CDR3 sequences, about 11% seen once. The sequenced sample consisted of blood, either unsorted or a sorted T cell fraction (not recorded which). Receptors originate from a male donor with ankylosing spondylitis or in good health (not recorded which). The conserved cysteine and the conserved F or W are not part of the CDR3 here. D genes are given only for firm matches.

V	D	J	CDR3
TRBV29-1	TRBD1	TRBJ2-2	SGDRGESGELF
TRBV9	.	TRBJ1-4	ASSVDPFAAAEKLF
TRBV5-1	.	TRBJ1-1	ASSAGQHNTEAF
TRBV12-3/TRBV12-4	TRBD1	TRBJ1-2	ASSPRQGLSLLYGYT
TRBV11-2	.	TRBJ1-1	ASSLTGKNTEAF
TRBV20-1	.	TRBJ2-1	SVTGPYNEQF
TRBV6-5	.	TRBJ1-2	AAWDNYGYT
TRBV3-1	TRBD1	TRBJ1-2	ASSRQGLGGYT
TRBV4-2	.	TRBJ2-7	ASSQAVLGPMGEQY
TRBV7-2	.	TRBJ1-3	ASSLDQVGNTIY
TRBV29-1	TRBD1	TRBJ2-2	SGARDRETGELF
TRBV15	TRBD2	TRBJ2-1	ATSRETSIYEQF
TRBV5-1	.	TRBJ2-1	ASREGQGPYNEQF
TRBV3-1	TRBD2	TRBJ2-1	ASSQILAGYGEQF
TRBV3-1	.	TRBJ2-7	ASSLNPATYEQY
TRBV10-3	.	TRBJ2-2	AITKDGTGELF
TRBV7-2	TRBD1	TRBJ2-7	ASSTTGQASYEQY
TRBV30	.	TRBJ1-1	AWSPVTEAF
TRBV3-1	.	TRBJ2-2	ASSQRTVQNTGELF
TRBV5-6	.	TRBJ2-3	ASSPGVSGDTQY
TRBV12-3/TRBV12-4	.	TRBJ2-2	ASSFQIQGNTGELF
TRBV28	.	TRBJ1-6	ASSSPWGPNSPLH
TRBV6-5	.	TRBJ1-2	ASSYSRTVWFGYT
TRBV7-2	.	TRBJ2-7	ASSLESEGVYEQY
TRBV9	TRBD2	TRBJ2-1	ASSPGTSFHEQF
TRBV7-3	.	TRBJ2-1	ASSLAGAEYNEQF
TRBV20-1	.	TRBJ1-1	SATTTNLNTEAF
TRBV5-1	TRBD1	TRBJ1-1	ASSTQPTGENTEAF
TRBV24-1	.	TRBJ2-3	ATSDGDLDTQY
TRBV6-1	.	TRBJ1-2	ASVPPGKSGYGYT
TRBV7-2	TRBD1	TRBJ2-1	ASSSDRGTYNEQF
TRBV2	TRBD1	TRBJ2-7	ADGTGTMQY
TRBV11-3	TRBD1	TRBJ1-1	ASSLGTGDTEAF
TRBV6-1	.	TRBJ2-1	ASSPQGGSRFNEQF
TRBV7-2	.	TRBJ1-2	ASSQGVWDGGGYT
TRBV7-7	TRBD1	TRBJ2-1	ASSHGQGAVNEQF
TRBV12-3/TRBV12-4	TRBD1	TRBJ1-4	ASRAPGTGGGKLF
TRBV5-1	.	TRBJ2-2	ASSLGTRRGTGELF
TRBV5-1	.	TRBJ2-3	ASSAASTDTQY
TRBV29-1	TRBD1	TRBJ1-1	SVATGGPGDF
TRBV20-1	TRBD2	TRBJ2-7	SAQLAGGTYEQY
TRBV2	.	TRBJ1-1	ASSRRGGPTYTEAF
TRBV5-1	.	TRBJ2-7	ASSFQGNYEQY
TRBV29-1	.	TRBJ1-5	SVALSASSNQPQH
TRBV5-1	TRBD2	TRBJ2-5	ASSLFGGVSQETQY